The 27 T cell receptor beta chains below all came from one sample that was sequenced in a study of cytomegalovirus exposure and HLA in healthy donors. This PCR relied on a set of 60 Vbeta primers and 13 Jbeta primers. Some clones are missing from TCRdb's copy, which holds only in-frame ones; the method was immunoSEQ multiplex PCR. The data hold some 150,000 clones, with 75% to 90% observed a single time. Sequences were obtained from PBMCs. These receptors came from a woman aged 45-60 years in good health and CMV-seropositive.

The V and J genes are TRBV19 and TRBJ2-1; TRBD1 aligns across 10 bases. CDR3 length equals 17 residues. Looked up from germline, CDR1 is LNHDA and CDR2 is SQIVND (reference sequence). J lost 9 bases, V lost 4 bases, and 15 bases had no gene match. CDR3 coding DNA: TGTGCCAGTAGTACCGAGACAGGGGGCACCATCGGTACTGAGCAGTTCTTC. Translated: CASSTETGGTIGTEQFF.

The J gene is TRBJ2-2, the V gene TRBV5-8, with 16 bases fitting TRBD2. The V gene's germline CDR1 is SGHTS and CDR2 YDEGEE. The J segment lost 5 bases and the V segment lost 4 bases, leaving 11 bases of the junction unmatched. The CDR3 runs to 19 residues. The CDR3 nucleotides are TGTGCCAGCAGCAAATCGGGACTAGCGGGGGGGCCTCGGACCGGGGAGCTGTTTTTT. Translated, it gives CASSKSGLAGGPRTGELFF.

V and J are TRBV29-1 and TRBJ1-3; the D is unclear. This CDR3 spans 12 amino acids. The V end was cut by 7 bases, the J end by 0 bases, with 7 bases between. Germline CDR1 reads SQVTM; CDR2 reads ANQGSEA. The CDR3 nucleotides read TGCAGCGCTCAGGTCTCTGGAAACACCATATATTTT. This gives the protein CSAQVSGNTIYF.

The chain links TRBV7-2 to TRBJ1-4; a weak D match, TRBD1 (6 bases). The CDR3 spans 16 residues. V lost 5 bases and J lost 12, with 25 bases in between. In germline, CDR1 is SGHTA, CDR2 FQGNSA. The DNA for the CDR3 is TGTGCCAGCAGCAACCCGGTCCTGGCAGGGGTTGATGAACTGTTTTTT. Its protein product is CASSNPVLAGVDELFF.

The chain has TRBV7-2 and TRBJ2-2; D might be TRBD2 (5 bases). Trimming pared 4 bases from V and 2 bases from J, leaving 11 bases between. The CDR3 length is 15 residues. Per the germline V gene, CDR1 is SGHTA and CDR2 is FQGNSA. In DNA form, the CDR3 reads TGTGCCAGCAGCTACCTTGGACTCAACACCGGGGAGCTGTTTTTT. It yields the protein CASSYLGLNTGELFF.

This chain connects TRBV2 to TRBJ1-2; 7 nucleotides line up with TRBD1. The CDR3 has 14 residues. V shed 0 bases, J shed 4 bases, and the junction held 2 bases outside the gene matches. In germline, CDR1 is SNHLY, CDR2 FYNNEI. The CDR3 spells CASSEATGRYGYTF. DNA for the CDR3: TGTGCCAGCAGTGAAGCGACAGGGCGCTATGGCTACACCTTC.

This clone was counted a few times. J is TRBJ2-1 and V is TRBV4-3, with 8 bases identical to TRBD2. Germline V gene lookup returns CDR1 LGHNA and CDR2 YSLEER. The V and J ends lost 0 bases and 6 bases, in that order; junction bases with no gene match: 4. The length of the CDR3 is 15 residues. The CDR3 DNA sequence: TGCGCCAGCAGCCAAGAGGTCGGGGGGGGCAATGAGCAGTTCTTC. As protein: CASSQEVGGGNEQFF.

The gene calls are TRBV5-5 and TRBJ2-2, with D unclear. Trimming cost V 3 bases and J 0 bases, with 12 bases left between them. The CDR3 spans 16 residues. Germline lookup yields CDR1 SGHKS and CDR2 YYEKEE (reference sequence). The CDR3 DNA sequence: TGTGCCAGCAGCTGGCAGGTCGCCTCGAACACCGGGGAGCTGTTTTTT. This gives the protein CASSWQVASNTGELFF.

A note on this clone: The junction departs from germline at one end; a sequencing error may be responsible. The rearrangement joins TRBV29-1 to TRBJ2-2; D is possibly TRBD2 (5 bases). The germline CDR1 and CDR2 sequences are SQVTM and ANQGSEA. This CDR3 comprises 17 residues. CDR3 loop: CSVRVESGRPEHRGAVF. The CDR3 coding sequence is TGCAGCGTGAGAGTCGAATCTGGACGCCCCGAACACCGGGGAGCTGTTTTT.

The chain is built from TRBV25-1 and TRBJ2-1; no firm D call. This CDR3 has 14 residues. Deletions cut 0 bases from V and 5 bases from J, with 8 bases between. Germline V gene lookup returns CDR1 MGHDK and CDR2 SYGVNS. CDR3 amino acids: CASSEYPQNNEQFF. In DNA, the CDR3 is TGTGCCAGCAGTGAATACCCCCAAAACAATGAGCAGTTCTTC. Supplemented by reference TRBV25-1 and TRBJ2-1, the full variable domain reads EADIYQTPRYLVIGTGKKITLECSQTMGHDKMYWYQQDPGMELHLIHYSYGVNSTEKGDLSSESTVSRIRTEHFPLTLESARPSHTSQYLCASSEYPQNNEQFFGPGTRLTVL.

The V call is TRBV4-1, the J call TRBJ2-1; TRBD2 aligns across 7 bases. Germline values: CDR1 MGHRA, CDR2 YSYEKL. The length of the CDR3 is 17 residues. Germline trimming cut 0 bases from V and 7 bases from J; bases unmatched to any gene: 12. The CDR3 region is CASSQETGEGPVNEQFF. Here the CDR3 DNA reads TGCGCCAGCAGCCAAGAAACTGGGGAGGGCCCGGTTAATGAGCAGTTCTTC.

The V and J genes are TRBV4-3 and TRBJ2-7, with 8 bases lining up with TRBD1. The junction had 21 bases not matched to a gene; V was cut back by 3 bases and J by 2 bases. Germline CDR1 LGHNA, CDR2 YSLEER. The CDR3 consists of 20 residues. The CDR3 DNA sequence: TGCGCCAGCAGCCAGGAAGAGGCCCCAGGTGGGCAGGGGGCGCCCTACGAGCAGTACTTC. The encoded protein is CASSQEEAPGGQGAPYEQYF.

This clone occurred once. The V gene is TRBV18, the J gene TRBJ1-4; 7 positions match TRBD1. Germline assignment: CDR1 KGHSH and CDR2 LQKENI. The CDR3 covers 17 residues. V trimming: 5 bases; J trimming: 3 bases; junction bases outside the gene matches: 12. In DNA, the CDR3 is TGTGCCAGCTCAAATAACAGGGGACTTGCCTCTAATGAAAAACTGTTTTTT. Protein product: CASSNNRGLASNEKLFF.

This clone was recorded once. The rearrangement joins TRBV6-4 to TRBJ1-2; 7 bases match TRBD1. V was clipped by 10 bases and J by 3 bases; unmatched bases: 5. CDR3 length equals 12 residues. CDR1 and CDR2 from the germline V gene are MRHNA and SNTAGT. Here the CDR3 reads CATRQGDYGYTF. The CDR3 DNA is TGTGCCACGAGACAGGGAGACTATGGCTACACCTTC.

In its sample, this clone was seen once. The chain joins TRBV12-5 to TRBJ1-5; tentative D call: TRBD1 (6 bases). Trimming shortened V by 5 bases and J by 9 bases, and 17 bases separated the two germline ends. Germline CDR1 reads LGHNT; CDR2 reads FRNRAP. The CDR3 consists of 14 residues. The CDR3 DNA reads TGTGCTAGTGGTATACGTGACAGGTCCTCGCCCCAGCATTTT. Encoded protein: CASGIRDRSSPQHF. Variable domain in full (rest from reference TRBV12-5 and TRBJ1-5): DARVTQTPRHKVTEMGQEVTMRCQPILGHNTVFWYRQTMMQGLELLAYFRNRAPLDDSGMPKDRFSAEMPDATLATLKIQPSEPRDSAVYFCASGIRDRSSPQHFGDGTRLSIL.

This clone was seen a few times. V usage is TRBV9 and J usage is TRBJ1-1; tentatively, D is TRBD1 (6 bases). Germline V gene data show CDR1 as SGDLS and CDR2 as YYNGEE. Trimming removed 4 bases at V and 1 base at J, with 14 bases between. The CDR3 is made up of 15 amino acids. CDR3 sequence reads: CASSPTGGWNTEAFF. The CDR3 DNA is TGTGCCAGCAGCCCGACGGGGGGCTGGAACACTGAAGCTTTCTTT.

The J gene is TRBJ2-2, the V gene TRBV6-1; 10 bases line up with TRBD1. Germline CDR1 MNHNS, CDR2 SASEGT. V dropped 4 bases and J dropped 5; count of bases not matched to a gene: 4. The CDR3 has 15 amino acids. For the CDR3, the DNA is TGTGCCAGCAGTGCCCGGACAGGGGGGACCGGGGAGCTGTTTTTT. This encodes CASSARTGGTGELFF.

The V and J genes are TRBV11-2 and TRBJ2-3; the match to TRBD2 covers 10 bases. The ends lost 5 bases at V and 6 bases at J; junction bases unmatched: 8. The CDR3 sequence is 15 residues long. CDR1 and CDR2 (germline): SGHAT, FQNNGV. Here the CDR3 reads CASSPQRGGLDTQYF. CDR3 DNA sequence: TGTGCCAGCAGCCCCCAGCGGGGGGGCCTTGATACGCAGTATTTT. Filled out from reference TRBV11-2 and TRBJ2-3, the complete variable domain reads EAGVAQSPRYKIIEKRQSVAFWCNPISGHATLYWYQQILGQGPKLLIQFQNNGVVDDSQLPKDRFSAERLKGVDSTLKIQPAKLEDSAVYLCASSPQRGGLDTQYFGPGTRLTVL.

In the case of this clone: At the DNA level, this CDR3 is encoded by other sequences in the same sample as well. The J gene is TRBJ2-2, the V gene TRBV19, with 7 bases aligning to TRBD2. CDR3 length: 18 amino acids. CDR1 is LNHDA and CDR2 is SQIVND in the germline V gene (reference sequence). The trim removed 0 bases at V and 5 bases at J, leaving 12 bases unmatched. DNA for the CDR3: TGTGCCAGTAGTATAGATCAGAGTCTAGCGGACATTACCGGGGAGCTGTTTTTT. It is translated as CASSIDQSLADITGELFF.

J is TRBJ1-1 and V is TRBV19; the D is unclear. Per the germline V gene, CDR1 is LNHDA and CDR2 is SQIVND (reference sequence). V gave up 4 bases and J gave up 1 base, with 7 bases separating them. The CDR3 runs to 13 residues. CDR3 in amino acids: CASSSRRNTEAFF. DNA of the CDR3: TGTGCCAGTAGTAGCCGGAGGAACACTGAAGCTTTCTTT.

CDR3 sequence: CAIRTLISYEQYF. The CDR3 coding sequence is TGTGCCATCAGGACTCTTATCTCATACGAGCAGTACTTC. The genes are TRBV10-3 and TRBJ2-7, with D unresolved. Trimming removed 6 bases from V and 4 bases from J, with 13 bases in between. This CDR3 is 13 amino acids long. The V gene's germline CDR1 is ENHRY and CDR2 SYGVKD.

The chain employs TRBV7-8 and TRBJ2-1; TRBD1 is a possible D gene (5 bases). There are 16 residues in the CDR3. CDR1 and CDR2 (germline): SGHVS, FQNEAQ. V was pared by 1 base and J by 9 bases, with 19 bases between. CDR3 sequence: CASSLGGPLVPGEQFF. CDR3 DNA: TGTGCCAGCAGCTTAGGGGGCCCCCTTGTCCCGGGTGAGCAGTTCTTC. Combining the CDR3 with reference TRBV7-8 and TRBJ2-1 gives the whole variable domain GAGVSQSPRYKVAKRGQDVALRCDPISGHVSLFWYQQALGQGPEFLTYFQNEAQLDKSGLPSDRFFAERPEGSVSTLKIQRTQQEDSAVYLCASSLGGPLVPGEQFFGPGTRLTVL.

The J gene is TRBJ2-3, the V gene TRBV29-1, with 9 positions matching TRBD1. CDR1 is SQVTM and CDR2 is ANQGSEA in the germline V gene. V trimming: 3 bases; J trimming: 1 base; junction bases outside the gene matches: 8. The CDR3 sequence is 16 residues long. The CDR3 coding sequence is TGCAGCGTTGACCCTAACAGGGGGCATGGCACAGATACGCAGTATTTT. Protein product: CSVDPNRGHGTDTQYF.

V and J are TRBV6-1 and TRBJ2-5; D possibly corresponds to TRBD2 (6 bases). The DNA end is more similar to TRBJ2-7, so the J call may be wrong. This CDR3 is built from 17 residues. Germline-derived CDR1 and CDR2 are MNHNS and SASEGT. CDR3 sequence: CASSGLVVDPFSYEQYF. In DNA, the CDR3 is TGTGCCAGCAGTGGACTAGTAGTGGACCCCTTCTCCTACGAGCAGTACTTC.

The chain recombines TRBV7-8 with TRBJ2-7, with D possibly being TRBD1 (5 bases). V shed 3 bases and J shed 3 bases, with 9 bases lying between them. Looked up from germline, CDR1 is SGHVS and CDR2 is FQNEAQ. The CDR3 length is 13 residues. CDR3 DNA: TGTGCCAGCAGCTTGGATGACAGCTACGAGCAGTACTTC. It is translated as CASSLDDSYEQYF. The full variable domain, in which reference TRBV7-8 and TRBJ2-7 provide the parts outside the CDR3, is GAGVSQSPRYKVAKRGQDVALRCDPISGHVSLFWYQQALGQGPEFLTYFQNEAQLDKSGLPSDRFFAERPEGSVSTLKIQRTQQEDSAVYLCASSLDDSYEQYFGPGTRLTVT.

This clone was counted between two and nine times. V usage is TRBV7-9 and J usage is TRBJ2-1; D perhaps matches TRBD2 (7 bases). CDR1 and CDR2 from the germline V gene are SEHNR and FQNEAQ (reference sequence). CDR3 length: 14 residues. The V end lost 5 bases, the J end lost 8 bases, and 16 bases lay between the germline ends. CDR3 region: CASSPGGGSHEQFF. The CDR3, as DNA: TGTGCCAGCAGCCCGGGGGGCGGGAGCCATGAGCAGTTCTTC.

The CDR3 spells CASSLTPGGGDTQYF. CDR3 DNA sequence: TGTGCCAGCAGCTTAACCCCCGGGGGTGGAGATACGCAGTATTTT. The genes are TRBV7-2 and TRBJ2-3; perhaps TRBD2 as D (6 bases). The germline V and J ends were trimmed by 2 bases and 5 bases, with 14 bases remaining between them. Germline V gene sequence: CDR1 SGHTA, CDR2 FQGNSA. There are 15 residues in the CDR3.